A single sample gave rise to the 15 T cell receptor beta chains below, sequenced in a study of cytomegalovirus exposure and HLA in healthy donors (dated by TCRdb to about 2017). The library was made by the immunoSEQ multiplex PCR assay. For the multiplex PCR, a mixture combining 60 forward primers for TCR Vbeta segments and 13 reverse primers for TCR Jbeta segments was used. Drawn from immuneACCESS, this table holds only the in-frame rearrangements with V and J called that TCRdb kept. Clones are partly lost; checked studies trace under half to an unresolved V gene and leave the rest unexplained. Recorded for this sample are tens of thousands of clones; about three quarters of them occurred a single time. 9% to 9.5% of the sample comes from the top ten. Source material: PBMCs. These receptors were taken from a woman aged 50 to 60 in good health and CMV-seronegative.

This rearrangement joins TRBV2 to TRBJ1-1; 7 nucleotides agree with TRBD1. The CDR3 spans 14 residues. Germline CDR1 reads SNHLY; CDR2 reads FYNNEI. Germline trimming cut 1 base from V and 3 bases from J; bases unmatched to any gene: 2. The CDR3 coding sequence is TGTGCCAGCAGTGAAGGGGGGACAGACACTGAAGCTTTCTTT. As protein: CASSEGGTDTEAFF.

The CDR3 DNA sequence: TGTGCCAGCAGTTCGCGGACTAGCGGGGATGGGGAGCAGTACTTC. Translating it yields CASSSRTSGDGEQYF. The chain uses TRBV27 and TRBJ2-7; 12 nucleotides agree with TRBD2. Germline V lookup: CDR1 MNHEY, CDR2 SMNVEV (reference sequence). Trimming removed 4 bases from V and 7 bases from J; junction bases left unmatched: 8. This CDR3 contains 15 residues.

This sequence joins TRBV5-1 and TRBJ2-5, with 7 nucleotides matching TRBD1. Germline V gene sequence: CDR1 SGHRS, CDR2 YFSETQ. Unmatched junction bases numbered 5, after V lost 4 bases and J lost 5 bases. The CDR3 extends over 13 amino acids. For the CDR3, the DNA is TGCGCCAGCAGCGCAACAGGGGATGAGACCCAGTACTTC. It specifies CASSATGDETQYF.

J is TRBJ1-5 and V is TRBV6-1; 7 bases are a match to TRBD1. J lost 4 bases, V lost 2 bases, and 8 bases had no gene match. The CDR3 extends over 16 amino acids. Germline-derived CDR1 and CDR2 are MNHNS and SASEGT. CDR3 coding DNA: TGTGCCAGCAGTGAATCGCCTCGGGACAGAAATCAGCCCCAGCATTTT. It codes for CASSESPRDRNQPQHF.

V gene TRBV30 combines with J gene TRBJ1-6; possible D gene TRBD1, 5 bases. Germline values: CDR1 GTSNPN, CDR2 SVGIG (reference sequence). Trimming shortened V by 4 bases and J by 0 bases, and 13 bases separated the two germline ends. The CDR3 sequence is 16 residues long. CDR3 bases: TGTGCCTGGAACCTCGGGGGAAGCTCCTATAATTCACCCCTCCACTTT. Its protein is CAWNLGGSSYNSPLHF.

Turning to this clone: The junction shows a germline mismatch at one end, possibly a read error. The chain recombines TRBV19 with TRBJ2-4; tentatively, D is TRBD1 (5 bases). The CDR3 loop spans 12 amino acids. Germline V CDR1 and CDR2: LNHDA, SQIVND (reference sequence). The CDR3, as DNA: TGTGCCAGTAGTATGATTGGGGCAGTAGAGCTTTTC. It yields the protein CASSMIGAVELF.

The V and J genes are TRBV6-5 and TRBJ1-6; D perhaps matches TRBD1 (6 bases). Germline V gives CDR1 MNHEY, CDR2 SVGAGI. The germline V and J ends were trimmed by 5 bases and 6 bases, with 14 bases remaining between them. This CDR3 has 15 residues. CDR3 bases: TGTGCCAGCAGTGTAAGGGGACACGGTAATTCACCCCTCCACTTT. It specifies CASSVRGHGNSPLHF.

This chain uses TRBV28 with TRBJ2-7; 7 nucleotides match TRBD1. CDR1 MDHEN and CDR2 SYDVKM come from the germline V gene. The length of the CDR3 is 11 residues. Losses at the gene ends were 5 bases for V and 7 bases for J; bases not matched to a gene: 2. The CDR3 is CASSTGQEQYF. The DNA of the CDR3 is TGTGCCAGCAGTACGGGACAGGAGCAGTACTTC.

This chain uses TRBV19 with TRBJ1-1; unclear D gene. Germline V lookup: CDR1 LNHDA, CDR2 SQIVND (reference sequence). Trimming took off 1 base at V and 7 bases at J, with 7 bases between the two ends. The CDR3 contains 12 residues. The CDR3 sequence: CASSIGRVEAFF. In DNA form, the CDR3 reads TGTGCCAGTAGTATAGGGCGGGTTGAAGCTTTCTTT.

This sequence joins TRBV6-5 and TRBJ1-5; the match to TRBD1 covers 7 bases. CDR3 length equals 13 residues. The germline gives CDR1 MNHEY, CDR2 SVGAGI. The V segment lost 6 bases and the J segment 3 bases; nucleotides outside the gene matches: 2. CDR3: CASSGTVNQPQHF. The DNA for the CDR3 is TGTGCCAGCAGCGGGACAGTCAATCAGCCCCAGCATTTT.

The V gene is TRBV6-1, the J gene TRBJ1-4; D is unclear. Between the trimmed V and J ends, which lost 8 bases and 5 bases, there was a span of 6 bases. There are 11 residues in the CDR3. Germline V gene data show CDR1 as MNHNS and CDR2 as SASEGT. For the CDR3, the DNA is TGTGCCAGCCGTCTCAATGAAAAACTGTTTTTT. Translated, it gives CASRLNEKLFF.

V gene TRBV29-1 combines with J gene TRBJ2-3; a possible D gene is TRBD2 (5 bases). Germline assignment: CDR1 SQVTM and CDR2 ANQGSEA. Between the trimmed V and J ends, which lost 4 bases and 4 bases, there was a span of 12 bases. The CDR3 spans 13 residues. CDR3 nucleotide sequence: TGCAGCGTTGGGGGAGACAAGGCAGATACGCAGTATTTT. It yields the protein CSVGGDKADTQYF.

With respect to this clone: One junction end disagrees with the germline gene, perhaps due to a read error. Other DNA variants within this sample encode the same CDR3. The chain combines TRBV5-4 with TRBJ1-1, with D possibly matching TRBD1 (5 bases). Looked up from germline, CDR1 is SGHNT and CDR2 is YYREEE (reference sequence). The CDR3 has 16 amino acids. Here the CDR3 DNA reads TGCGCCAGCAGCTTGGGGGTTGGAGGGGACTACACTGAAGCTTTCTTT. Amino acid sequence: CASSLGVGGDYTEAFF.

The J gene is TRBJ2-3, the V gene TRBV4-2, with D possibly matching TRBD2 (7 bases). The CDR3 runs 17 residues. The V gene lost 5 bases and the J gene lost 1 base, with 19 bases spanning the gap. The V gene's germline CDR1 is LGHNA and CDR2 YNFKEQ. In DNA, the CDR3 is TGTGCCAGCAGCGAAGGGAGGGGGGCGGGGGGCACAGATACGCAGTATTTT. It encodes CASSEGRGAGGTDTQYF.

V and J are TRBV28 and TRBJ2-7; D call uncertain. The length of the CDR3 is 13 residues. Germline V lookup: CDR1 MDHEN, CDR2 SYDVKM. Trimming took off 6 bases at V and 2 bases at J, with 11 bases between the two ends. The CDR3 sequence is CASRNGHAYEQYF. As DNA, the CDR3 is TGTGCCAGCAGGAATGGCCATGCCTACGAGCAGTACTTC.